These T cell receptor beta chains were read from a single sample in a study of T cells after yellow fever vaccination. TCRdb itself ran the 5' RACE reads through MiXCR, one entry per CDR3 protein. The sample holds approximately 160,000 distinct CDR3 sequences; approximately 9.7% are singletons and the top ten take roughly 40%. The sample here was CD8+ T cells sorted from PBMCs, taken 45 days after the yellow fever booster vaccination. These receptors were collected from a man between 18 and 35 years old who received the YFV17D yellow fever vaccine. Both conserved end residues are part of each CDR3. D genes are given only for firm matches. For some rows the clone size is stated as once, few or many, or as a class when expanded; others skip it.

D: TRBD1; size: NA; V: TRBV10-3; J: TRBJ2-7; DNA: TGTGCCATCAGCTGGGACAGGGTGGCCGTCCTCGAGCAGTACTTC; CDR3: CAISWDRVAVLEQYF
D: NA; size: few; V: TRBV6-2/TRBV6-3; J: TRBJ2-1; DNA: TGTGCCAGCAGTTTGAGACAGGTATATTACAATGAGCAGTTCTTC; CDR3: CASSLRQVYYNEQFF
D: NA; size: few; V: TRBV5-1; J: TRBJ1-1; DNA: TGCGCCAGCAGCTTGGGTCAGAGTGGACCCACTGAAGCTTTCTTT; CDR3: CASSLGQSGPTEAFF
D: NA; size: few; V: TRBV6-6; J: TRBJ2-5; DNA: TGTGCCGGGGGAGGAGAGACCCAGTACTTC; CDR3: CAGGGETQYF
D: TRBD1; size: NA; V: TRBV2; J: TRBJ1-3; DNA: TGTGCCAGCAGTGAAGCCCGGGACAGAGGAAACACCATATATTTT; CDR3: CASSEARDRGNTIYF
D: NA; size: few; V: TRBV7-9; J: TRBJ1-1; DNA: TGTGCCAGCAGCTTACAGAGGGCAGTAAACACTGAAGCTTTCTTT; CDR3: CASSLQRAVNTEAFF
D: TRBD2; size: NA; V: TRBV6-1; J: TRBJ2-1; DNA: TGTGCCAGCAGCCTCGGACTAGCGGGGGGGCTCTACAATGAGCAGTTCTTC; CDR3: CASSLGLAGGLYNEQFF
D: NA; size: few; V: TRBV4-3; J: TRBJ2-1; DNA: TGCGCCAGCAGCCCACACAACTGGGCCAATGAGCAGTTCTTC; CDR3: CASSPHNWANEQFF
D: NA; size: NA; V: TRBV20-1; J: TRBJ1-1; DNA: TGCAGTGCTAGGTGGGAGGTTGAAGCTTTCTTT; CDR3: CSARWEVEAFF
D: TRBD2; size: NA; V: TRBV20-1; J: TRBJ2-2; DNA: TGCAGTGCTAGAGATTCTGCGGCTAGCGGGGGAACTGTCACGAACACCGGGGAGCTGTTTTTT; CDR3: CSARDSAASGGTVTNTGELFF
D: NA; size: many; V: TRBV20-1; J: TRBJ1-1; DNA: TGCAGTGCTCAACAGGGTAACACTGAAGCTTTCTTT; CDR3: CSAQQGNTEAFF
D: NA; size: NA; V: TRBV27; J: TRBJ2-3; DNA: TGTGCCAGCAGTTTATCTTGGCACGACGTGCCAGATACGCAGTATTTT; CDR3: CASSLSWHDVPDTQYF
D: TRBD1; size: many; V: TRBV7-2; J: TRBJ1-1; DNA: TGTGCCAGCAGCTTAGGACAGGGGGCGACTGAAGCTTTCTTT; CDR3: CASSLGQGATEAFF
D: NA; size: NA; V: TRBV2; J: TRBJ1-3; DNA: TGTGCCAGCAGGGTCTCTGGAAACACCATATATTTT; CDR3: CASRVSGNTIYF
D: TRBD2; size: once; V: TRBV10-3; J: TRBJ2-1; DNA: TGTGCCATCAGTGGCAGCGGGGGGTTGGTTGAGCAGTTCTTC; CDR3: CAISGSGGLVEQFF
D: NA; size: NA; V: TRBV6-5; J: TRBJ2-5; DNA: TGTGCCAGCAGTTACTTTCCCCCCCGGGACACCAAAGAGACCCAGTACTTC; CDR3: CASSYFPPRDTKETQYF
D: NA; size: many; V: TRBV2; J: TRBJ1-1; DNA: TGTGCCAGCAGTGTGGCGGGGTACAGCACTGAAGCTTTCTTT; CDR3: CASSVAGYSTEAFF
D: TRBD2; size: few; V: TRBV27; J: TRBJ2-7; DNA: TGTGCCAGCAGTAGAACAACCGGGGGGGAGCAGTACTTC; CDR3: CASSRTTGGEQYF
D: TRBD2; size: NA; V: TRBV11-2; J: TRBJ2-3; DNA: TGTGCCAGCAGCTCACCCGGGGGGTCAGATACGCAGTATTTT; CDR3: CASSSPGGSDTQYF
D: NA; size: few; V: TRBV5-4; J: TRBJ1-4; DNA: TGTGCCAGCAGCTTGGACGGGGGTTCTGAAAAACTGTTTTTT; CDR3: CASSLDGGSEKLFF
D: TRBD1; size: NA; V: TRBV25-1; J: TRBJ1-2; DNA: TGTGCCAGCAGTCTACAGGGGAACTATGGCTACACCTTC; CDR3: CASSLQGNYGYTF
D: TRBD1; size: NA; V: TRBV29-1; J: TRBJ2-1; DNA: TGCATCGTGGGGGACAGAGGGTCCTACAATGAGCAGTTCTTC; CDR3: CIVGDRGSYNEQFF
D: NA; size: few; V: TRBV12-5; J: TRBJ2-2; DNA: TGTGCTAGTGGTTTGGACAGGGTGGCCACCGGGGAGCTGTTTTTT; CDR3: CASGLDRVATGELFF
D: NA; size: few; V: TRBV29-1; J: TRBJ2-1; DNA: TGCAGCGCCCCGTGGGGGTACTACAATGAGCAGTTCTTC; CDR3: CSAPWGYYNEQFF
D: TRBD1; size: few; V: TRBV4-3; J: TRBJ2-3; DNA: TGCGCCAGCAGCCAAGAGCCTCGGGACAGCGTCTTTACTAGCACAGATACGCAGTATTTT; CDR3: CASSQEPRDSVFTSTDTQYF
D: NA; size: many; V: TRBV15; J: TRBJ2-3; DNA: TGTGCCACCAGCGGGGACGGGTCTCCGGAAGATACGCAGTATTTT; CDR3: CATSGDGSPEDTQYF
D: NA; size: few; V: TRBV25-1; J: TRBJ2-2; DNA: TGTGCCAGCAGTGAATGGCAGAACACCGGGGAGCTGTTTTTT; CDR3: CASSEWQNTGELFF
D: NA; size: many; V: TRBV20-1; J: TRBJ1-5; DNA: TGCAGTGCTAGAGAGGCAGAACCTAGCAATCAGCCCCAGCATTTT; CDR3: CSAREAEPSNQPQHF
D: NA; size: NA; V: TRBV29-1; J: TRBJ2-1; DNA: TGCAGCGAAAGTACAGGTATAAGGGGGGATGAGCAGTTCTTC; CDR3: CSESTGIRGDEQFF
D: TRBD1; size: NA; V: TRBV20-1; J: TRBJ1-1; DNA: TGCAGTGCTAGAGGGTTCGGACAGGGGAACACTGAAGCTTTCTTT; CDR3: CSARGFGQGNTEAFF
D: NA; size: NA; V: TRBV12-3/TRBV12-4; J: TRBJ1-5; DNA: TGTGCCAGCAGTGGGGGCTCCACGCCCCAGCATTTT; CDR3: CASSGGSTPQHF
D: NA; size: NA; V: TRBV4-3; J: TRBJ2-3; DNA: TGCGCCAGCAGCCAGGACCTCACGTCCACAGATACGCAGTATTTT; CDR3: CASSQDLTSTDTQYF
D: NA; size: NA; V: TRBV6-2/TRBV6-3; J: TRBJ2-2; DNA: TGTGCCAGCAGTTACTGGCCCGGGGTAAACACCGGGGAGCTGTTTTTT; CDR3: CASSYWPGVNTGELFF
D: NA; size: few; V: TRBV6-1; J: TRBJ1-5; DNA: TGTGCCATCGGCGCCCGGGGGAATCAGCCCCAGCATTTT; CDR3: CAIGARGNQPQHF
D: TRBD2; size: many; V: TRBV4-3; J: TRBJ2-1; DNA: TGCGCCAGCAGCCAAAGTGCCGGGGGGAGCTACAATGAGCAGTTCTTC; CDR3: CASSQSAGGSYNEQFF
D: NA; size: many; V: TRBV21-1; J: TRBJ1-5; DNA: TGTGCCAGCAGCAAAAACCGGCAGCCCCAGCATTTT; CDR3: CASSKNRQPQHF
D: NA; size: many; V: TRBV5-1; J: TRBJ2-7; DNA: TGCGCCAGCAGCGCTGACTACGAGCAGTACTTC; CDR3: CASSADYEQYF
D: NA; size: NA; V: TRBV13; J: TRBJ2-7; DNA: TGTGCCAGCAGCCGCGGAACGCCCTACGAGCAGTACTTC; CDR3: CASSRGTPYEQYF
D: NA; size: NA; V: TRBV7-6; J: TRBJ2-5; DNA: TGTGCCAGCAGCTTAGCACAAGCGGTGGGGTCAGAGACCCAGTACTTC; CDR3: CASSLAQAVGSETQYF
D: NA; size: NA; V: TRBV6-6; J: TRBJ2-2; DNA: TGTGCCAGCAGTTACACGGGGGAAGAGGGCGGGGAGCTGTTTTTT; CDR3: CASSYTGEEGGELFF
D: TRBD2; size: NA; V: TRBV28; J: TRBJ2-5; DNA: TGTGCCAGCACCCGCCCGGGAGGTCGCCCGGGCGAGACCCAGTACTTC; CDR3: CASTRPGGRPGETQYF
D: TRBD2; size: few; V: TRBV9; J: TRBJ2-7; DNA: TGTGCCAGCGCCCGGGGGGGAAGCTCCTACGAGCAGTACTTC; CDR3: CASARGGSSYEQYF
D: TRBD1; size: NA; V: TRBV5-6; J: TRBJ1-2; DNA: TGTGCCAGCAGCCGACAGGGGAAGGGCTACACCTTC; CDR3: CASSRQGKGYTF
D: NA; size: many; V: TRBV12-3/TRBV12-4; J: TRBJ1-1; DNA: TGTGCCAGCAGCCCGATGAACACTGAAGCTTTCTTT; CDR3: CASSPMNTEAFF
D: NA; size: few; V: TRBV6-5; J: TRBJ2-5; DNA: TGTGCCAGCAGTTACTTGCGGCGAGCAGAAGAGACCCAGTACTTC; CDR3: CASSYLRRAEETQYF
D: TRBD1; size: NA; V: TRBV10-3; J: TRBJ1-1; DNA: TGTGCCATCGGGGGACAGGGAGCGAACACTGAAGCTTTCTTT; CDR3: CAIGGQGANTEAFF
D: NA; size: few; V: TRBV29-1; J: TRBJ2-7; DNA: TGCAGCGTTGAAGTCCGGTCAGGGTTAAACGAGCAGTACTTC; CDR3: CSVEVRSGLNEQYF
D: NA; size: NA; V: TRBV5-1; J: TRBJ1-5; DNA: TGCGCCAGCACCCTTTGGGCCGCCCCAATCCTACCCCCTCCTCAGCCACAGAATTTT; CDR3: CASTLWAAPILPPPQPQNF
D: NA; size: many; V: TRBV6-2/TRBV6-3; J: TRBJ2-1; DNA: TGTGCCAGCAGTTATCGGCTACCGACCATATACAATGAGCAGTTCTTC; CDR3: CASSYRLPTIYNEQFF
D: TRBD1; size: NA; V: TRBV4-2; J: TRBJ1-2; DNA: TGTGCCAGCAGCCAAGAAGAGGTGACAGGGGATAGCTATGGCTACACCTTC; CDR3: CASSQEEVTGDSYGYTF
D: TRBD1; size: few; V: TRBV3-1; J: TRBJ1-5; DNA: TGTGCCAGCAGCCAAGGACAGGGTTCTGGGCAGCCCCAGCATTTT; CDR3: CASSQGQGSGQPQHF
D: TRBD1; size: few; V: TRBV6-5; J: TRBJ1-1; DNA: TGTGCCAGCAGTAACCTCGGGGACAGGGCGAAAGCTTTCTTT; CDR3: CASSNLGDRAKAFF
D: NA; size: few; V: TRBV4-3; J: TRBJ1-1; DNA: TGCGCCAGCAGCCAAGAGCGACAGGCGTTTTCTGAAGCTTTCTTT; CDR3: CASSQERQAFSEAFF
D: NA; size: NA; V: TRBV7-9; J: TRBJ2-7; DNA: TGTGCCAGCAGCGTCGGGGCCTACGAGCAGTACTTC; CDR3: CASSVGAYEQYF